The clone carrying this T cell receptor beta chain was observed once. Its matching antigen is unknown. This record comes from a study of monozygotic twins with cystic fibrosis. For the study at large: With about 15 PCR cycles, barcoded libraries came from 3 to 3.5 micrograms of fragmented DNA.

Study observations and caveats: Age, concordance and disease severity did not associate with shared CDR3 numbers. Monozygotic CF twin pairs shared significantly more nucleotide-identical clonotypes than unrelated CF individuals did.

The method was immunoSEQ multiplex PCR; TCRdb's version includes in-frame clones alone and lacks a portion of them. This sample has around 27,000 clones, with about nine tenths found just once. Trimming left V 4 bases short and J 5 bases short, with 16 bases between. The CDR3 runs 15 residues. The V gene's germline CDR1 is SGHRS and CDR2 YFSETQ. The TCR sequence derives from a girl aged 2 to 10 with cystic fibrosis. The sequenced sample consisted of blood. The J gene is TRBJ2-1, the V gene TRBV5-1, with D perhaps matching TRBD1 (5 bases). CDR3 residues: CASSLGPAPNNEQFF. The CDR3 region has the DNA TGCGCCAGCAGCCTGGGGCCAGCGCCGAACAATGAGCAGTTCTTC. Complete variable domain (other parts from reference TRBV5-1 and TRBJ2-1): KAGVTQTPRYLIKTRGQQVTLSCSPISGHRSVSWYQQTPGQGLQFLFEYFSETQRNKGNFPGRFSGRQFSNSRSEMNVSTLELGDSALYLCASSLGPAPNNEQFFGPGTRLTVL.